This is a list of T cell receptor beta chains from one sample in a study of blood T cell repertoires in COVID-19. Some clones are missing from TCRdb's copy, which holds only in-frame ones; the method was immunoSEQ multiplex PCR. The data hold over 350,000 clones, with roughly 90% observed a single time. The sequenced material came from PBMCs or T cells enriched from blood (not recorded which). The source is a woman in her thirties with acute COVID-19. Both conserved end residues are trimmed from each CDR3. Clone size is not always given. Where it is, it says once, few, many or a class for expanded clones.

abundance: NA; j_gene: TRBJ2-7; v_gene: TRBV10-2; CDR3aa: ASSVNRAYEQY
abundance: NA; j_gene: TRBJ2-3; v_gene: TRBV7-9; CDR3aa: ASSFPLAGRGTDTQY
abundance: NA; j_gene: TRBJ1-1; v_gene: TRBV5-1; CDR3aa: ASSLAAGGGTEAF
abundance: NA; j_gene: TRBJ1-1; v_gene: TRBV19; CDR3aa: ASNPWGRGNTEAF
abundance: NA; j_gene: TRBJ2-1; v_gene: TRBV20-1; CDR3aa: SASKRGGSYNEQF
abundance: NA; j_gene: TRBJ2-2; v_gene: TRBV5-6; CDR3aa: ASSLARGRGTGELF
abundance: NA; j_gene: TRBJ2-3; v_gene: TRBV24-1; CDR3aa: ATSEWGQGRPDTQY
abundance: few; j_gene: TRBJ1-4; v_gene: TRBV5-1; CDR3aa: ASSPTGALASSEKLF
abundance: NA; j_gene: TRBJ1-6; v_gene: TRBV4-3; CDR3aa: ASSQNYGTANNSPLH
abundance: NA; j_gene: TRBJ1-2; v_gene: TRBV6-4; CDR3aa: ASSDFLGSRNGYT
abundance: NA; j_gene: TRBJ2-7; v_gene: TRBV20-1; CDR3aa: SARVQGEQY
abundance: NA; j_gene: TRBJ1-2; v_gene: TRBV7-3; CDR3aa: ASSLGTGGNYGYT
abundance: NA; j_gene: TRBJ2-4; v_gene: TRBV11-2; CDR3aa: ASWDRGTKNIQY
abundance: NA; j_gene: TRBJ2-3; v_gene: TRBV14; CDR3aa: ASSQDWASADTQY
abundance: NA; j_gene: TRBJ1-3; v_gene: TRBV13; CDR3aa: ASSTPGTGNTIY
abundance: NA; j_gene: TRBJ2-7; v_gene: TRBV9; CDR3aa: ASSVASGWAYEQY
abundance: once; j_gene: TRBJ2-7; v_gene: TRBV11-3; CDR3aa: ASSSGLAYEQY
abundance: NA; j_gene: TRBJ2-7; v_gene: TRBV18; CDR3aa: ASSPTGAGEQY
abundance: NA; j_gene: TRBJ1-1; v_gene: TRBV6-1; CDR3aa: ASSEGRRDTEAF
abundance: NA; j_gene: TRBJ1-6; v_gene: TRBV30; CDR3aa: AWSVYSTLTYNSPLH
abundance: NA; j_gene: TRBJ2-7; v_gene: TRBV5-1; CDR3aa: ASSSGTSGVFGSDEQY
abundance: NA; j_gene: TRBJ2-3; v_gene: TRBV7-2; CDR3aa: ASSLGLAATDTQY
abundance: NA; j_gene: TRBJ1-4; v_gene: TRBV25-1; CDR3aa: ASSEYDSPEKLF
abundance: NA; j_gene: TRBJ1-1; v_gene: TRBV9; CDR3aa: ASSASTGVGTEAF
abundance: NA; j_gene: TRBJ1-4; v_gene: TRBV6-5; CDR3aa: ASTNQGGANEKLF
abundance: NA; j_gene: TRBJ2-7; v_gene: TRBV6-5; CDR3aa: ASSYSGLYSYEQY
abundance: once; j_gene: TRBJ1-1; v_gene: TRBV11-2; CDR3aa: ATKLKNTEAF
abundance: NA; j_gene: TRBJ2-1; v_gene: TRBV30; CDR3aa: AWRNTGGNEQF
abundance: NA; j_gene: TRBJ1-1; v_gene: TRBV2; CDR3aa: ASSDVRGSTEAF
abundance: NA; j_gene: TRBJ1-4; v_gene: TRBV18; CDR3aa: ASSSLPHPTGKLF
abundance: NA; j_gene: TRBJ2-2; v_gene: TRBV4-3; CDR3aa: ASSQEGGTGELF
abundance: NA; j_gene: TRBJ2-3; v_gene: TRBV7-9; CDR3aa: ASSLAMRDPTSDTQY
abundance: once; j_gene: TRBJ1-4; v_gene: TRBV7-2; CDR3aa: ASSPETATNEKLF
abundance: NA; j_gene: TRBJ1-2; v_gene: TRBV30; CDR3aa: AWSVPGQGLYGYT
abundance: NA; j_gene: TRBJ2-1; v_gene: TRBV4-3; CDR3aa: ASSQEAGGGEQF
abundance: NA; j_gene: TRBJ2-5; v_gene: TRBV30; CDR3aa: AWSGTLAGGLETQY
abundance: NA; j_gene: TRBJ2-7; v_gene: TRBV7-2; CDR3aa: ASSLGLPLYEQY
abundance: NA; j_gene: TRBJ1-5; v_gene: TRBV4-1; CDR3aa: ASSQRPLQGKDQPQH
abundance: few; j_gene: TRBJ2-2; v_gene: TRBV5-1; CDR3aa: ASSMSNRGLNTGELF
abundance: NA; j_gene: TRBJ2-1; v_gene: TRBV4-1; CDR3aa: ASSQVSGGPYNEQF
abundance: NA; j_gene: TRBJ1-1; v_gene: TRBV29-1; CDR3aa: SVEINIMNTEAF
abundance: NA; j_gene: TRBJ2-7; v_gene: TRBV7-8; CDR3aa: ASSLRTGAPYGEQY
abundance: NA; j_gene: TRBJ2-7; v_gene: TRBV7-2; CDR3aa: ASSLAGAEQY
abundance: NA; j_gene: TRBJ1-4; v_gene: TRBV30; CDR3aa: AHGQGEANEKLF
abundance: NA; j_gene: TRBJ2-7; v_gene: TRBV6-6; CDR3aa: ASVSSGATYEQY
abundance: NA; j_gene: TRBJ2-3; v_gene: TRBV5-6; CDR3aa: ASSLYQVTGVSDTQY
abundance: NA; j_gene: TRBJ2-7; v_gene: TRBV7-2; CDR3aa: ASSLTGTSYEQY
abundance: NA; j_gene: TRBJ2-2; v_gene: TRBV5-1; CDR3aa: ASSILAGDYPGELF
abundance: NA; j_gene: TRBJ1-2; v_gene: TRBV28; CDR3aa: ASSLVGQYYGYT
abundance: NA; j_gene: TRBJ2-1; v_gene: TRBV10-1; CDR3aa: ASSGRRGGNNEQF
abundance: NA; j_gene: TRBJ1-1; v_gene: TRBV3-1/TRBV3-2; CDR3aa: ASSRGGNTEAF
abundance: NA; j_gene: TRBJ1-2; v_gene: TRBV5-1; CDR3aa: ASSFGGIQSLGYT
abundance: once; j_gene: TRBJ2-1; v_gene: TRBV7-3; CDR3aa: ASSPGTSGGAYNEQF